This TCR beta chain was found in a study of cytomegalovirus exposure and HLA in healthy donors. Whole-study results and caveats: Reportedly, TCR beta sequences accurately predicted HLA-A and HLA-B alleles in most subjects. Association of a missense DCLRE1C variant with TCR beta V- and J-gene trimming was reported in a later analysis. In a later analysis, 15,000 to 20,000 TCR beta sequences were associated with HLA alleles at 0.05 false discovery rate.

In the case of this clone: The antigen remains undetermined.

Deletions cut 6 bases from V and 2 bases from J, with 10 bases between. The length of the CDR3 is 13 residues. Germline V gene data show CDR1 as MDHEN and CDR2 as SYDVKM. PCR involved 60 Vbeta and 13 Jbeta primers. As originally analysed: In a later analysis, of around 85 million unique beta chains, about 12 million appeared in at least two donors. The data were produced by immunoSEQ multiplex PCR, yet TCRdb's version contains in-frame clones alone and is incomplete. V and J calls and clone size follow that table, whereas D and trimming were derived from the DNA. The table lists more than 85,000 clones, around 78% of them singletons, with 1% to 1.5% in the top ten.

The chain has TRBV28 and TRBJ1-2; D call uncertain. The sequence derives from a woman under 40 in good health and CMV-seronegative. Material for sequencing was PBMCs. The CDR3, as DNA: TGTGCCAGCAGCCGTAGTTACAACTATGGCTACACCTTC. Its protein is CASSRSYNYGYTF.